This T cell receptor (beta chain) was obtained from a study of blood T cell repertoires in COVID-19. In the study overall: Acute and convalescent COVID-19 specimens originated in the United States, Italy and Spain. The analysed material was cDNA or gDNA that came from T cells, B-cell-depleted T cells, or PBMCs.

Original processing methods: Reference gene primers were amplified, and this amplification served to estimate nucleated cell counts. Clones were read by immunoSEQ multiplex PCR, and TCRdb kept only the in-frame ones, dropping some. V, J and clone size derive from that table, while D and trimming were established from the DNA sequence. Of 250,000 to 400,000 clones detected, around 90% appear once; the ten largest clones hold roughly 2.9%. Seattle patient enrollment occurred during active infection, with longitudinal follow-up thereafter. The CDR3 sequence is 17 residues long. Trimming shortened V by 0 bases and J by 0 bases, and 12 bases separated the two germline ends. CDR1 and CDR2 from the germline V gene are ENHRY and SYGVKD.

The TCR sequence derives from a woman in her 30s with COVID-19, enrolled during active disease. The sequenced sample was peripheral blood. The rearrangement uses TRBV10-3 and TRBJ1-5, with D maybe TRBD1 (5 bases). The CDR3 DNA sequence: TGTGCCATCAGTGAGTCCTCTTTGGGGGGTAGCAATCAGCCCCAGCATTTT. It specifies CAISESSLGGSNQPQHF.